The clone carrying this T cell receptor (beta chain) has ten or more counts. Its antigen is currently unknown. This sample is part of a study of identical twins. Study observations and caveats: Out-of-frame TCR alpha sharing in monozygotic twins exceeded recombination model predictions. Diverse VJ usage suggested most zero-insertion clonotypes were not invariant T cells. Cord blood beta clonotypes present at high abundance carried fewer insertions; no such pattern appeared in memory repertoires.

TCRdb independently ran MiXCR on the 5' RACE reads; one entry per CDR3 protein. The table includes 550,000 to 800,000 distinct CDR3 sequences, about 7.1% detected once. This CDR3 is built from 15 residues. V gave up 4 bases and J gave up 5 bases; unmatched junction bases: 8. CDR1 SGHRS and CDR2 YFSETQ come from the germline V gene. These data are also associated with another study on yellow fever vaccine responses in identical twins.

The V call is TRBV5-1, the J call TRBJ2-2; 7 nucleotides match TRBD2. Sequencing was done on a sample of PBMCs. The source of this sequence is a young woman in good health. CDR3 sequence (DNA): TGCGCCAGCAGCCAGCGGGGCGCCTATACCGGGGAGCTGTTTTTT. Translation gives CASSQRGAYTGELFF.